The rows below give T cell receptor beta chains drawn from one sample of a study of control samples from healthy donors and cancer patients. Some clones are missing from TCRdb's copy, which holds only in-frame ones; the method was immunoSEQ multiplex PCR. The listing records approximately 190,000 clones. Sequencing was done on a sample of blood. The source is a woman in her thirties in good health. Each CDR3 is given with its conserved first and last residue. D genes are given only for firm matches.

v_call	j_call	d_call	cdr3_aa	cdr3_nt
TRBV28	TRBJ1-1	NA	CASTTSGQGWTEAFF	TGTGCCAGCACAACCTCCGGGCAGGGATGGACTGAAGCTTTCTTT
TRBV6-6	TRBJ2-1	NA	CASSIKVNNEQFF	TGTGCCAGCAGCATTAAGGTGAACAATGAGCAGTTCTTC
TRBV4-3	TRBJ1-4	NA	CASSPLRIGEKLFF	TGCGCCAGCAGCCCGTTGAGAATCGGCGAAAAACTGTTTTTT
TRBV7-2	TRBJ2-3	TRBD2	CASSSLRGGQTDTQYF	TGTGCCAGCAGCTCTCTGCGGGGGGGCCAGACAGATACGCAGTATTTT
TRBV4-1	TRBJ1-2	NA	CASSQDEGRTYGYTF	TGCGCCAGCAGCCAAGATGAGGGCAGGACTTATGGCTACACCTTC
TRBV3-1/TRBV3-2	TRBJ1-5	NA	CARTGVVDNQPQHF	TGTGCCAGGACTGGGGTGGTTGACAATCAGCCCCAGCATTTT
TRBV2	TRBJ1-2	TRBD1	CASNYLSFRGRLGYTF	TGTGCCAGCAATTACCTTAGTTTCAGGGGGCGCCTTGGCTACACCTTC
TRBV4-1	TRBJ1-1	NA	CASSPRGNTEAFF	TGCGCCAGCAGCCCGCGTGGTAACACTGAAGCTTTCTTT
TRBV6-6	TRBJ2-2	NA	CASSLDGNTGELFF	TGTGCCAGCAGTCTGGACGGGAACACCGGGGAGCTGTTTTTT
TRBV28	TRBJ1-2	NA	CASRSNSGEGHYGYTF	TGTGCCAGCAGGTCAAATTCAGGGGAGGGGCACTATGGCTACACCTTC
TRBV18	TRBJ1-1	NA	CASSPPYGQAAAFF	TGTGCCAGCTCACCACCCTACGGACAAGCGGCAGCTTTCTTT
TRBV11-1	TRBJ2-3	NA	CASSHRQGIADTQYF	TGTGCCAGCAGCCACCGGCAGGGTATCGCAGATACGCAGTATTTT
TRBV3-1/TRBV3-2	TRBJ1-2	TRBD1	CASSQDRGLRYTF	TGTGCCAGCAGCCAAGACAGGGGGCTCCGCTACACCTTC
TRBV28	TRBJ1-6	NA	CASRVDVSSYNSPLHF	TGTGCCAGCAGGGTGGACGTGAGCTCCTATAATTCACCCCTCCACTTT
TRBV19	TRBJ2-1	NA	CASSLGGSSYNEQFF	TGTGCCAGTAGTCTAGGGGGGAGCTCCTACAATGAGCAGTTCTTC